Given below is one T cell receptor (beta chain) in context. Antigen: not known. A much more abundant neighbour one base away suggests this may be a read error. Thyroid surgery was performed in patients who had received no treatment beforehand. The sample originates from a study of metastatic and nonmetastatic thyroid tumors. Study at large: Malignant and benign thyroid patients had repertoires compared in peripheral blood and tumor or nodule tissue. Broader study findings: In both blood and tumor samples, TCR beta diversity was reported significantly higher for malignant than benign nodules.

Original handling: Differences in CDR3 between clinicopathological groups were drawn on to build a classifier intended to discriminate distant-metastatic papillary thyroid cancer patients. TCRdb used MiXCR to call clones anew from the PCR reads. The V and J calls, along with clone size, are taken from TCRdb and not from the paper's own processing. The sample consists of 50,000 to 65,000 clones, more than 3.5% of them appearing once. The CDR3 contains 11 residues. Germline V gene sequence: CDR1 DFQATT, CDR2 SNEGSKA (reference sequence). Between the trimmed V and J ends, which lost 4 bases and 7 bases, there was a span of 11 bases.

This sequence originates from a female donor with papillary thyroid cancer or a benign thyroid nodule (not recorded which). Some clones in this sample may be carry-over from other donors' samples. The chain combines TRBV20-1 with TRBJ2-7; D may correspond to TRBD1 or TRBD2 (5 bases each). The sequencing sample was made of blood. Here the CDR3 reads CSAMGDREQYF. The CDR3 bases are TGCAGTGCTATGGGGGATCGGGAGCAGTACTTC.